Sequencing of this TCR beta chain was carried out in a study of blood T cell repertoires in COVID-19. The wider study: Samples representing acute and convalescent COVID-19 were sourced from the United States, Italy and Spain. T cells, B-cell-depleted T cells, or PBMCs supplied cDNA or gDNA.

Assay: immunoSEQ multiplex PCR; the TCRdb copy retains only in-frame clones and omits some. The sample lists roughly 260,000 clones, roughly nine tenths occurring once. This CDR3 is built from 13 residues. The germline V and J ends were trimmed by 6 bases and 1 base, with 9 bases remaining between them. This clone was seen a single time. The sequenced material came from peripheral blood. The chain joins TRBV12-3 or TRBV12-4 to TRBJ1-2; D uncertain. The receptor comes from a man aged 40-55 years who had recovered from COVID-19. The CDR3 loop is CASSSTLNYGYTF. The CDR3 region has the DNA TGTGCCAGCAGCTCGACACTTAACTATGGCTACACCTTC.